A selection of T cell receptor beta chains follows, all from one sample in a study of T cells in Graves' hyperthyroidism and ophthalmopathy. TCRdb recomputed calls from the multiplex PCR reads with MiXCR, one row per CDR3 protein. The sample consists of about 680,000 distinct CDR3 sequences, over 35% of them appearing once. The sample consisted of blood. These TCRs come from a woman between 40 and 55 years old with Graves' hyperthyroidism. The CDR3 runs from the conserved cysteine through the conserved F or W. The order of the fields is D gene, J gene, clone size, V gene, CDR3 DNA, CDR3 protein. D genes are given only for firm matches. Only part of the rows carry a size: once, few, many, or a class if the clone is expanded.

TRBD1,TRBJ1-2,few,TRBV20-1,TGCAGTGCTAGGAACAGGGGGACAGAGGGGTCTAACTATGGCTACACCTTC,CSARNRGTEGSNYGYTF
TRBD1,TRBJ1-6,-,TRBV2,TGTGCCAGCAGGCGGGACAGCTCAAATTCACCCCTCCACTTT,CASRRDSSNSPLHF
TRBD2,TRBJ2-7,-,TRBV20-1,TGCAGTGCTACCGCAGGGCCAGCGGGGGATCTCGAGCAGTACTTC,CSATAGPAGDLEQYF
-,TRBJ1-1,many,TRBV4-1,TGCGCCAGCAGCCCTCGTTTGACCACTGAAGCTTTCTTT,CASSPRLTTEAFF
TRBD1,TRBJ2-2,few,TRBV9,TGTGCCAGCAGTGGCATCGCCAGGGGGCCTACCGGGGAGCTGTTTTTT,CASSGIARGPTGELFF
-,TRBJ2-7,-,TRBV6-5,TGTGCCAGCAGTTACTCCCGTTTC,CASSYSRF
-,TRBJ1-2,few,TRBV6-5,TGTGCCAGCAGTTACTCGCCAGGGCACTATGGCTACACCTTC,CASSYSPGHYGYTF
-,TRBJ1-4,-,TRBV6-2/TRBV6-3,TGTGCCAGCAGTAAGGACCGATTAAATGAAAAACTGTTTTTT,CASSKDRLNEKLFF
-,TRBJ1-2,-,TRBV4-2,TGTGCCAGCAGCCCTACCACCCAGGGAACCTATGGCTACACCTTC,CASSPTTQGTYGYTF
-,TRBJ1-2,-,TRBV11-2,TGTGCCAGCAGCTCCAATGGGGGTGGCTACGGTGGCTACACCTTC,CASSSNGGGYGGYTF
TRBD1,TRBJ2-7,few,TRBV12-3/TRBV12-4,TGTGCCAGCAGTTACTCGAAGACAGGGGGCTACGAGCAGTACTTC,CASSYSKTGGYEQYF
-,TRBJ1-2,-,TRBV7-2,TGTGCCAGCAGCCTGGGGGATTGGAACTATGGCTACACCTTC,CASSLGDWNYGYTF
-,TRBJ2-2,-,TRBV9,TGTGCCGGCAGCGTAGTCCCCCATGGAGGGGCGAACACCGGGGAGCTGTTTTTT,CAGSVVPHGGANTGELFF
-,TRBJ1-1,-,TRBV19,TGTGCCAGTAGTATATATGGAGGGATCACTGAAGCTTTCTTT,CASSIYGGITEAFF
-,TRBJ2-5,few,TRBV20-1,TGCAGTGCTAGAGCGGGAGAGACCCAGTACTTC,CSARAGETQYF
TRBD1,TRBJ1-6,many,TRBV6-5,TGTGCCAGCAGTTACTCGAGGACAGGCAAAGGATCACCCCTCCACTTT,CASSYSRTGKGSPLHF
-,TRBJ1-2,-,TRBV10-3,TGTGCCATCAGGGGGGGTCATGGCTACACCTTC,CAIRGGHGYTF
-,TRBJ1-1,many,TRBV29-1,TGCAGCGTTGGCCGGAGCACTGAAGCTTTCTTT,CSVGRSTEAFF
-,TRBJ1-2,many,TRBV29-1,TGCAGCGGAGGAGGGGAGTTATATGGCTACACCTTC,CSGGGELYGYTF
-,TRBJ1-4,-,TRBV28,TGTGCCAGCAGTTTTCAGCACCTAGCTAATGAAAAACTGTTTTTT,CASSFQHLANEKLFF
TRBD2,TRBJ2-7,few,TRBV7-6,TGTGCCAGCAGCTTAGCGCGGGGGAAGGGATCCCCTTACGAGCAGTACTTC,CASSLARGKGSPYEQYF
-,TRBJ2-6,many,TRBV20-1,TGCAGTGCTAGGCGTTTGATAGCGCGAACCCCCTCTGGGGCCAACGTCCTGACTTTC,CSARRLIARTPSGANVLTF
TRBD1,TRBJ1-2,-,TRBV7-2,TGTGCCAGTAAAGCTAGCGGGGACAGGGTGAGCGCGTACACCTTC,CASKASGDRVSAYTF